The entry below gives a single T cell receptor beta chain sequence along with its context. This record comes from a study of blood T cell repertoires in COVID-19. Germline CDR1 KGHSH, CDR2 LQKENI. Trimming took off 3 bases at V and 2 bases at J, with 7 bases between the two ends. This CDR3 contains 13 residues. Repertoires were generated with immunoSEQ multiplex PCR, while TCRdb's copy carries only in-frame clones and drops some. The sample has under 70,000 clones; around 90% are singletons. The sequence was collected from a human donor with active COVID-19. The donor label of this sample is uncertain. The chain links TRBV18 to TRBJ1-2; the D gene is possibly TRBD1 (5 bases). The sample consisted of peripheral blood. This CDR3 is CASSPGQNYGYTF. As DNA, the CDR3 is TGTGCCAGCTCACCTGGACAAAACTATGGCTACACCTTC.